The 29 T cell receptor beta chains below all came from one sample that was sequenced in a study of blood T cells in healthy people across ages (dated by TCRdb to 2014 to 2015). Library construction relied on 5' RACE. Sequencing relied on an Illumina HiSeq 2500. A second PCR of about 6 to 12 cycles was performed with a sample-barcoded 5' primer and a J-beta primer mix. Clones were called with MiXCR by TCRdb after fastp trimmed the public reads at Q25, and only in-frame beta chains were retained. Records with the same CDR3 protein are collapsed into one entry carrying the most frequent genes and DNA. The sample table records about a million distinct CDR3 sequences; about 53% of these occur just once. Over 20% of the sample is in the top ten clones. The sample consisted of blood. The receptors derive from a woman aged 55-70 years in good health.

In this sample, this clonotype turned up a few times. The gene calls are TRBV12-3 or TRBV12-4 and TRBJ2-1, with 9 nucleotides matching TRBD2. The CDR3 totals 13 residues. Trimming at V came to 5 bases and at J to 14 bases, leaving 10 bases not matched to a gene. The CDR3 protein is CASSPAMAGGKFF. DNA for the CDR3: TGTGCCAGCAGTCCCGCGATGGCGGGAGGGAAGTTCTTC.

The sample holds a few counts of this clonotype. The CDR3 is CASSQGGSSANYGYTF. The DNA for the CDR3 is TGTGCCAGCAGCCAAGGGGGGTCTTCAGCTAACTATGGCTACACCTTC. The V and J genes are TRBV4-2 and TRBJ1-2, with a tentative D call TRBD1 (5 bases). V lost 1 base and J 0 bases, leaving 12 bases between the germline ends. This CDR3 spans 16 amino acids. CDR1 is LGHNA, CDR2 YNFKEQ, per germline.

The chain joins TRBV7-2 to TRBJ2-5; D may be TRBD2 (5 bases). The CDR3 totals 12 residues. CDR1 and CDR2 from the germline V gene are SGHTA and FQGNSA. The V and J ends lost 3 bases and 11 bases respectively, with 13 bases between them. CDR3 sequence (DNA): TGTGCCAGCAGCTTCTCTAGCAGTGAGCAGTACTTC. Translated, it gives CASSFSSSEQYF.

V and J are TRBV20-1 and TRBJ1-2; the match to TRBD1 covers 12 bases. The CDR3 totals 16 residues. CDR1 and CDR2 (germline): DFQATT, SNEGSKA (reference sequence). J lost 5 bases, V lost 5 bases, and 12 bases had no gene match. CDR3: CSAGTGGLTRKYGYTF. CDR3 sequence (DNA): TGCAGTGCTGGGACAGGGGGCCTCACCAGAAAGTATGGCTACACCTTC.

This chain joins TRBV12-3 or TRBV12-4 and TRBJ2-3, with a tentative D call TRBD2 (6 bases). CDR3 length equals 12 residues. The V and J ends lost 9 bases and 6 bases respectively, with 13 bases between them. The CDR3 coding sequence is TGTGCCAGTACAACCCGGGGGGATACGCAGTATTTT. It yields the protein CASTTRGDTQYF.

The chain links TRBV28 to TRBJ1-4; the D is unclear. V lost 8 bases, J lost 3 bases, and 13 bases lay in between. The CDR3 is made up of 14 amino acids. Looked up from germline, CDR1 is MDHEN and CDR2 is SYDVKM. CDR3 sequence: CASQSGSPNEKLFF. CDR3 DNA sequence: TGTGCCAGCCAAAGCGGGAGCCCTAATGAAAAACTGTTTTTT.

The CDR3 loop is CASSEGGAGETQYF. In DNA, the CDR3 is TGCGCCAGCAGCGAAGGGGGCGCAGGAGAGACCCAGTACTTC. V is TRBV5-1 and J is TRBJ2-5; TRBD1 agrees at 7 bases. Trimming took 4 bases from V and 4 from J; bases not matched to a gene: 7. Germline V CDR1 and CDR2: SGHRS, YFSETQ. CDR3 length equals 14 residues.

Of note for this clonotype: One end of the junction is discordant with germline, which a read error may explain. The chain recombines TRBV27 with TRBJ2-3, with 10 bases identical to TRBD1. The germline V gene has CDR1 MNHEY and CDR2 SMNVEV (reference sequence). This CDR3 comprises 21 residues. This CDR3 reads CATKPSLRQGAPKGHTGTQYF. In nucleotides, the CDR3 is TGTGCCACAAAGCCCTCCTTAAGACAGGGGGCTCCTAAAGGACACACAGGTACGCAGTATTTT.

This clonotype was counted a few times. V is TRBV21-1 and J is TRBJ2-7. TRBV21-1 is reported as a pseudogene. The CDR3 runs 15 residues. The CDR3 spells CASSARMNTTYEQYF. The CDR3 DNA reads TGTGCCAGCAGCGCTCGGATGAATACCACCTACGAGCAGTACTTC.

This rearrangement joins TRBV12-3 or TRBV12-4 to TRBJ2-7; D remains unclear. Between the trimmed V and J ends, which lost 2 bases and 6 bases, there was a span of 11 bases. The CDR3 totals 13 residues. The CDR3 reads CASSLSNFREQYF. Written as DNA, the CDR3 is TGTGCCAGCAGTTTAAGTAATTTTCGCGAGCAGTACTTC.

Of note for this clonotype: At one end, the junction sequence differs from germline, possibly due to a read error. V and J are TRBV7-3 and TRBJ2-3; D perhaps matches TRBD1 (6 bases). Per the germline V gene, CDR1 is SGHTA and CDR2 is FQGTGA. CDR3 size: 15 residues. CDR3 region: CVSSTGTRSGDTRYF. The CDR3 coding sequence is TGTGTCAGCAGCACCGGGACAAGATCAGGCGATACGCGGTATTTT.

The V and J genes are TRBV12-3 or TRBV12-4 and TRBJ2-1; 7 nucleotides agree with TRBD2. This CDR3 comprises 16 residues. V trimming: 5 bases; J trimming: 8 bases; junction bases outside the gene matches: 15. Here the CDR3 reads CASSPPMGGRAHEQFF. The CDR3 bases are TGTGCCAGCAGTCCCCCAATGGGTGGGAGGGCCCATGAGCAGTTCTTC.

The chain couples TRBV7-9 to TRBJ2-5; 8 bases match TRBD1. Germline assignment: CDR1 SEHNR and CDR2 FQNEAQ (reference sequence). This CDR3 region has 14 residues. Losses at the gene ends were 4 bases for V and 4 bases for J; bases not matched to a gene: 5. In DNA form, the CDR3 reads TGTGCCAGCAGCTCGACAGGGGCAGTAGAGACCCAGTACTTC. Translating gives CASSSTGAVETQYF.

This chain links TRBV28 with TRBJ2-7; D gene uncertain. The CDR3 loop spans 13 amino acids. CDR1 and CDR2 (germline): MDHEN, SYDVKM. Trimming took 6 bases from V and 0 from J, leaving 9 bases between them. CDR3 DNA: TGTGCCAGCAGGGAAGTGAGCTCCTACGAGCAGTACTTC. Translating it yields CASREVSSYEQYF.

This chain links TRBV6-5 with TRBJ2-7; D is possibly TRBD2 (6 bases). Deletions cut 2 bases from V and 2 bases from J, with 10 bases between. CDR1 is MNHEY, CDR2 SVGAGI, per germline. The CDR3 is made up of 14 amino acids. The CDR3 DNA follows: TGTGCCAGCAGTTACGGGGGGAATACCTACGAGCAGTACTTC. This encodes CASSYGGNTYEQYF.

The rearrangement links TRBV2 to TRBJ1-5, with 12 bases aligning to TRBD1. The germline CDR1 and CDR2 sequences are SNHLY and FYNNEI. J was trimmed by 2 bases and V by 6 bases; bases with no gene match: 14. CDR3 size: 19 residues. This chain's CDR3 is CASSPIDGTGGGGNQPQHF. CDR3 bases: TGTGCCAGCAGCCCCATCGATGGGACAGGGGGCGGAGGCAATCAGCCCCAGCATTTT.

CDR3 in DNA: TGTGCCACCAGCAGACCCCTAGCGGGAGGATACAATGAGCAGTTCTTC. As protein: CATSRPLAGGYNEQFF. The rearrangement uses TRBV15 and TRBJ2-1; 11 nucleotides line up with TRBD2. V trimming: 2 bases; J trimming: 4 bases; junction bases outside the gene matches: 4. CDR3 length equals 16 residues. In germline, CDR1 is LNHNV, CDR2 YYDKDF (reference sequence).

This clonotype is medium-sized within its sample. Since a much larger clone is just one base distant, this may be a read error. CDR3 sequence reads: CSARSLTSGIPGSHNEQYF. In nucleotides, the CDR3 is TGCAGTGCTAGATCATTGACTAGCGGGATCCCCGGGTCACACAATGAGCAGTACTTC. This chain links TRBV20-1 with TRBJ2-5; 11 nucleotides align to TRBD2. Per the germline V gene, CDR1 is DFQATT and CDR2 is SNEGSKA (reference sequence). V dropped 2 bases and J dropped 11; count of bases not matched to a gene: 25. This CDR3 has 19 amino acids.

This clonotype was seen only a few times. The chain recombines TRBV28 with TRBJ2-3; 7 bases match TRBD2. The CDR3 runs to 17 residues. CDR1 is MDHEN and CDR2 is SYDVKM in the germline V gene. V dropped 10 bases and J dropped 6; count of bases not matched to a gene: 22. CDR3 nucleotide sequence: TGTGCCACCGTACCAACATTAGGGACTATCTCCTCGGATACGCAGTATTTT. Translation: CATVPTLGTISSDTQYF.

This clonotype occurred a few times. This chain links TRBV6-5 with TRBJ2-1; no definite D call. This CDR3 has 13 amino acids. Trimming left V 5 bases short and J 9 bases short, with 14 bases between. The germline V gene has CDR1 MNHEY and CDR2 SVGAGI. The CDR3 nucleotides are TGTGCCAGCAGTCCGGGTCTCTTAGGTGAGCAGTTCTTC. It translates to CASSPGLLGEQFF.

This chain joins TRBV6-1 and TRBJ2-3, with 8 bases that match TRBD1. Germline assignment: CDR1 MNHNS and CDR2 SASEGT. The CDR3 extends over 12 amino acids. J gave up 5 bases and V 8 bases, and 3 bases lay outside the gene matches. CDR3 sequence (DNA): TGTGCCAGCCTTACAGGGGGAGATACGCAGTATTTT. This sequence encodes CASLTGGDTQYF.

The chain carries TRBV6-2 or TRBV6-3 and TRBJ2-1, with D uncertain. The J call may be mistaken, given a closer DNA end match to TRBJ2-7. The CDR3 consists of 13 residues. Germline V gives CDR1 MNHEY, CDR2 SVGEGT. The CDR3 here is CASSYRVLSEQYF. As DNA, the CDR3 is TGTGCCAGCAGTTACAGGGTTCTTTCCGAGCAGTACTTC.

This clonotype was recorded a few times. The V and J genes are TRBV20-1 and TRBJ2-7; unclear D gene. V lost 3 bases and J lost 9, with 12 bases in between. Germline CDR1 and CDR2: DFQATT and SNEGSKA (reference sequence). There are 11 residues in the CDR3. CDR3 residues: CSARTATGQYF. CDR3 nucleotides: TGCAGTGCTAGGACGGCAACTGGGCAGTACTTC.

The chain uses TRBV28 and TRBJ1-5, with 9 bases fitting TRBD1. The CDR3 is 14 amino acids. Germline lookup yields CDR1 MDHEN and CDR2 SYDVKM. V was pared by 4 bases and J by 4 bases, with 2 bases of the junction left unmatched. CDR3 in amino acids: CASSWDRVNQPQHF. In DNA, the CDR3 is TGTGCCAGCAGTTGGGACAGGGTAAATCAGCCCCAGCATTTT. Using reference TRBV28 and TRBJ1-5 for the parts outside the CDR3, the full variable domain is DVKVTQSSRYLVKRTGEKVFLECVQDMDHENMFWYRQDPGLGLRLIYFSYDVKMKEKGDIPEGYSVSREKKERFSLILESASTNQTSMYLCASSWDRVNQPQHFGDGTRLSIL.

This clonotype has only a few counts. V usage is TRBV11-2 and J usage is TRBJ2-7, with D possibly TRBD1 on 6 matching bases. The CDR3 is 13 amino acids. The germline V and J ends were trimmed by 4 bases and 3 bases, with 10 bases remaining between them. CDR1 SGHAT and CDR2 FQNNGV come from the germline V gene. The DNA of the CDR3 is TGTGCCAGCAGCTCCGACAGGAACTACGAGCAGTACTTC. Amino acids: CASSSDRNYEQYF.

The V gene is TRBV20-1, the J gene TRBJ2-1; 11 bases match TRBD2. There are 18 residues in the CDR3. V gave up 1 base and J gave up 4 bases; unmatched junction bases: 12. Germline V gene lookup returns CDR1 DFQATT and CDR2 SNEGSKA (reference sequence). The CDR3 reads CSARGVGQTSGVYNEQFF. The CDR3 DNA reads TGCAGTGCTAGAGGGGTAGGGCAGACTAGCGGGGTATACAATGAGCAGTTCTTC.

The J gene is TRBJ2-7, the V gene TRBV20-1; D is unresolved. The CDR3 is made up of 14 amino acids. The V gene's germline CDR1 is DFQATT and CDR2 SNEGSKA (reference sequence). V was clipped by 0 bases and J by 0 bases, with 9 bases between them. The CDR3 region is CSARDLALSYEQYF. CDR3 in DNA: TGCAGTGCTAGAGATCTGGCACTCTCCTACGAGCAGTACTTC.

The chain is built from TRBV29-1 and TRBJ2-1; D is unclear. Germline V lookup: CDR1 SQVTM, CDR2 ANQGSEA. The V end was cut by 5 bases, the J end by 4 bases, with 18 bases between. The CDR3 spans 15 residues. Here the CDR3 DNA reads TGCAGCGTTCGGACGGATCGAGACCCATACAATGAGCAGTTCTTC. It is translated as CSVRTDRDPYNEQFF.

Only a few counts were recorded for this clonotype. V is TRBV7-3 and J is TRBJ2-2, with D possibly being TRBD1 or TRBD2 (5 bases each). With 0 bases removed from V and 8 bases from J, the gap between germline ends came to 7 bases. Germline V CDR1 and CDR2: SGHTA, FQGTGA. This CDR3 is 13 amino acids long. The chain's CDR3 is CASSLTGEGELFF. For the CDR3, the DNA is TGTGCCAGCAGCTTAACGGGGGAAGGGGAGCTGTTTTTT.